This T cell receptor (beta chain) was retrieved from a study of T cells after posttransplantation cyclophosphamide. The germline CDR1 and CDR2 sequences are SNHLY and FYNNEI. CDR3 length equals 14 residues. The ends lost 7 bases at V and 4 bases at J; junction bases unmatched: 6. Cyclophosphamide on days +3 and +4 followed busulfan-fludarabine conditioning and a marrow graft. Data came from immunoSEQ multiplex PCR; TCRdb stores just in-frame clones and leaves some out. The sample has approximately 11,000 clones, around 85% seen once. Sample: PBMCs, taken around 2,000 days after allogeneic stem cell transplant with posttransplant cyclophosphamide. This TCR derives from a female patient in her fifties who received an allogeneic stem cell transplant from a related donor, was CMV-positive, and had no GVHD. Part of the T cells may come from the graft donor. This rearrangement joins TRBV2 to TRBJ1-2; 10 nucleotides agree with TRBD1. This CDR3 is CASILTGGGYGYTF. CDR3 coding DNA: TGTGCCAGCATCCTGACAGGGGGCGGCTATGGCTACACCTTC.